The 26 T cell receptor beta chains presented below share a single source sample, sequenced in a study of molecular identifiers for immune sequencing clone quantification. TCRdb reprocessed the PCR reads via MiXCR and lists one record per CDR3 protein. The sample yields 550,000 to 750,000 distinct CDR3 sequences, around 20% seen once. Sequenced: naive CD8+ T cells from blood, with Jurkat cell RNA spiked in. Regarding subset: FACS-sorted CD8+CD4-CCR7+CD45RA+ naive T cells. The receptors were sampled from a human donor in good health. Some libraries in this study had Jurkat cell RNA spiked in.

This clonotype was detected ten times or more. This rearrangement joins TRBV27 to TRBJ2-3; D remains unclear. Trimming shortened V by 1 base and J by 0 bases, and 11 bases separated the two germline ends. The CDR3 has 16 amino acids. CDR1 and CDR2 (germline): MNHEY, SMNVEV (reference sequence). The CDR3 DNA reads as TGTGCCAGCAGTTTATTAGGCGACACTAGCACAGATACGCAGTATTTT. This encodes CASSLLGDTSTDTQYF.

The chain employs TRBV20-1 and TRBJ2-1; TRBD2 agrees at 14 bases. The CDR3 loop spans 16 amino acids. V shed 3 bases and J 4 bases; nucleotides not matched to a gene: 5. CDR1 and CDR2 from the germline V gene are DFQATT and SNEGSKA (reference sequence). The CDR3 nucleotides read TGCAGTGCTAGTCTGGGACTAGCGGGGGATTACAATGAGCAGTTCTTC. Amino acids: CSASLGLAGDYNEQFF.

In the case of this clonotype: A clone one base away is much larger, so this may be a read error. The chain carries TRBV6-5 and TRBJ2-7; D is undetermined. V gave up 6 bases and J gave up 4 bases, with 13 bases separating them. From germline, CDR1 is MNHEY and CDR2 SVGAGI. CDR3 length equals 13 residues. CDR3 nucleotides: TGTGCCAGCAGATATAGGACGCAATACGAGCAGTACTTC. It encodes CASRYRTQYEQYF.

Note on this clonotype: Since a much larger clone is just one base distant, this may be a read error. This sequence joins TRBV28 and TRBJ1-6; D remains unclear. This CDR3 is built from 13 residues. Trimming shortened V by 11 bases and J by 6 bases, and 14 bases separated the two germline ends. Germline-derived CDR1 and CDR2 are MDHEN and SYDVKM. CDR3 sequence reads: CACRGPFNSPLHF. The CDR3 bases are TGTGCCTGCCGAGGACCGTTTAATTCACCCCTCCACTTT.

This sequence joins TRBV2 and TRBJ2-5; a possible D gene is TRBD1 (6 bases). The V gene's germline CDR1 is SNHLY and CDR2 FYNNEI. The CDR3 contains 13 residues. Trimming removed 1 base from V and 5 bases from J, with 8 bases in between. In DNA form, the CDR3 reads TGTGCCAGCAGTGAAGTTGGGGGCGAGACCCAGTACTTC. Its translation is CASSEVGGETQYF.

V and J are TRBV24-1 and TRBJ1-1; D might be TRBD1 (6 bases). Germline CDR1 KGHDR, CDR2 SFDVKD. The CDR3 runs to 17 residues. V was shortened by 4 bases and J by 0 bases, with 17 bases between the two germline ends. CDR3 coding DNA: TGTGCCACCAGTGACGAATTCACAGGGTTTCTGAACACTGAAGCTTTCTTT. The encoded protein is CATSDEFTGFLNTEAFF.

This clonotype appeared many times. This CDR3 is CASSYAALGTEAFF. CDR3 nucleotides: TGTGCCAGCAGTTACGCAGCCTTGGGTACTGAAGCTTTCTTT. The genes are TRBV6-6 and TRBJ1-1, with no clear D. The CDR3 spans 14 residues. CDR1 and CDR2 from the germline V gene are MNHNY and SVGAGI (reference sequence). V lost 2 bases to trimming and J lost 5 bases, with 12 bases between them.

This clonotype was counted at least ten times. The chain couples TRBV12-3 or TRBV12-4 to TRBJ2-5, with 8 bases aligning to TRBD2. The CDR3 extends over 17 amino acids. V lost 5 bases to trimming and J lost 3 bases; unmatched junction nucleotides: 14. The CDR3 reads CASSPAAAGEQKETQYF. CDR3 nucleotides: TGTGCCAGCAGTCCCGCGGCAGCGGGAGAGCAGAAAGAGACCCAGTACTTC.

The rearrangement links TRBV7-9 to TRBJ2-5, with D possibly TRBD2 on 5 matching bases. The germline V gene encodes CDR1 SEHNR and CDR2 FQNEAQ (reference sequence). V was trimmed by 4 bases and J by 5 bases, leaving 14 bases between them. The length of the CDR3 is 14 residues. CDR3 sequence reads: CASSSTRGSETQYF. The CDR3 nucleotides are TGTGCCAGCAGCTCAACACGGGGATCCGAGACCCAGTACTTC.

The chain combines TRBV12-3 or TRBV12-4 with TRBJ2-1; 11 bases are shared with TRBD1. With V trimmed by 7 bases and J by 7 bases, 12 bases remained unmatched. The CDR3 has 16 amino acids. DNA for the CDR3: TGTGCCAGCAAATTCAGTTGGGACAGGGGGTTGAATGAGCAGTTCTTC. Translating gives CASKFSWDRGLNEQFF.

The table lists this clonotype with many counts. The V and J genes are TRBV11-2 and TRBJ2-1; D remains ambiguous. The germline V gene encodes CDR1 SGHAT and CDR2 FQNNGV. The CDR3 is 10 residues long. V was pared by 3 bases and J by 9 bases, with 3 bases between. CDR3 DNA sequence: TGTGCCAGCAGCTTCACTGAGCAGTTCTTC. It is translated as CASSFTEQFF.

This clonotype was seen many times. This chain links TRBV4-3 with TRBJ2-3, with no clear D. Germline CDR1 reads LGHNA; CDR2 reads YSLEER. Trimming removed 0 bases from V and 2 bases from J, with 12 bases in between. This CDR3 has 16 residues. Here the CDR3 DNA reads TGCGCCAGCAGCCAAGAACCAGTGGCGGTCACAGATACGCAGTATTTT. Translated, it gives CASSQEPVAVTDTQYF.

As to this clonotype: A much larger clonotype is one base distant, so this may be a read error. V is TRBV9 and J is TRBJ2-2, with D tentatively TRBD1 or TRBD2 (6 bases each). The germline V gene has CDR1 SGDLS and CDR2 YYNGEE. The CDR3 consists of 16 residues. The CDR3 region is CASGVGGRPPFGELFF. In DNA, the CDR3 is TGTGCCAGCGGCGTGGGGGGCAGACCACCGTTCGGGGAGCTGTTTTTT.

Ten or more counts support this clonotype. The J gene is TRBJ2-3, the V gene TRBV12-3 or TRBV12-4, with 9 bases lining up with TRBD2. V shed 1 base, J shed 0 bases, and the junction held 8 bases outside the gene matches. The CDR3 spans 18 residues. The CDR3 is CASSLGVAGDTSTDTQYF. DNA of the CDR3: TGTGCCAGCAGTTTAGGAGTAGCGGGGGACACTAGCACAGATACGCAGTATTTT.

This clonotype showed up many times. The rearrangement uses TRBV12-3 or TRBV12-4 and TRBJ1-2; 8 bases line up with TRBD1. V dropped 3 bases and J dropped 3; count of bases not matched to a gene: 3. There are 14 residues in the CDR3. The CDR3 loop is CASSLGDRYYGYTF. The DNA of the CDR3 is TGTGCCAGCAGTTTGGGGGACAGGTACTATGGCTACACCTTC.

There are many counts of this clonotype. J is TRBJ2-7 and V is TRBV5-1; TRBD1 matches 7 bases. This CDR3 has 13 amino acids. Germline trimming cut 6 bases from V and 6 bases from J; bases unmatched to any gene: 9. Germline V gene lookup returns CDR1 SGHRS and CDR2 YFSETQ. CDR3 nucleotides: TGCGCCAGCACGGGACAGCTTAAGGCCGAGCAGTACTTC. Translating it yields CASTGQLKAEQYF. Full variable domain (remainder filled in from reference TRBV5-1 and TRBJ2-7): KAGVTQTPRYLIKTRGQQVTLSCSPISGHRSVSWYQQTPGQGLQFLFEYFSETQRNKGNFPGRFSGRQFSNSRSEMNVSTLELGDSALYLCASTGQLKAEQYFGPGTRLTVT.

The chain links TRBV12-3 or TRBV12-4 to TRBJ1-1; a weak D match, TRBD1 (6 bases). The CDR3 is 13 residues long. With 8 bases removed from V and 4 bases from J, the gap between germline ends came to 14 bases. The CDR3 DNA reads TGTGCCAGCGCCGCCACAGGGAGCACTGAAGCTTTCTTT. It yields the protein CASAATGSTEAFF.

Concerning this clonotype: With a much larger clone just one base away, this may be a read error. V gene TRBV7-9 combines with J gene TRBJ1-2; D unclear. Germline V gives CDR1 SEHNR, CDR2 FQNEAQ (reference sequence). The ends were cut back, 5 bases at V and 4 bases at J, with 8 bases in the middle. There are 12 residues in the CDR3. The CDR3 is CASSGESYGYTF. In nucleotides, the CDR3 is TGTGCCAGCAGCGGGGAAAGCTATGGCTACACCTTC.

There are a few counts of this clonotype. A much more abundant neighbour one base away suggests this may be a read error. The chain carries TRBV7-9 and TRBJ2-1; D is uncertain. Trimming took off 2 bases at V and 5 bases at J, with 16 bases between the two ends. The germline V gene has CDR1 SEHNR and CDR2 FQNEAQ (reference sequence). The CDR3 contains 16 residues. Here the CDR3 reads CASSLSQATPHNEQFF. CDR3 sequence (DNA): TGTGCCAGCAGCTTAAGTCAGGCGACCCCCCACAATGAGCAGTTCTTC.

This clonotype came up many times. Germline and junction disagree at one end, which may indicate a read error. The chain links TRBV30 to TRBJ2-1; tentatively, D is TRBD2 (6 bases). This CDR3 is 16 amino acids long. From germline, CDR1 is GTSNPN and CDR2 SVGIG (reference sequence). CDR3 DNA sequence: TGTGCCTGGAGTACGGGTGGGAGGCCCTCCCACAATGAGCAGTTCTTC. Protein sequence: CAWSTGGRPSHNEQFF. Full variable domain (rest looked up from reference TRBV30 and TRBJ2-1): SQTIHQWPATLVQPVGSPLSLECTVEGTSNPNLYWYRQAAGRGLQLLFYSVGIGQISSEVPQNLSASRPQDRQFILSSKKLLLSDSGFYLCAWSTGGRPSHNEQFFGPGTRLTVL.

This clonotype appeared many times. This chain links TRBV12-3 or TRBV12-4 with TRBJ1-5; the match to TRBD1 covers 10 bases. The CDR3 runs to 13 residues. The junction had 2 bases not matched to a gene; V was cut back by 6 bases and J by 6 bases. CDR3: CASRTGGGQPQHF. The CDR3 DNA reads TGTGCCAGCAGGACAGGGGGCGGTCAGCCCCAGCATTTT.

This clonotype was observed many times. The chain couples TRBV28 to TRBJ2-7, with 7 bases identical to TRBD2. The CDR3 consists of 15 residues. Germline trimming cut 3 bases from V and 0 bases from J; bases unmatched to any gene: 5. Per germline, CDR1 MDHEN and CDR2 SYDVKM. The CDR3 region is CASSFFRGSSYEQYF. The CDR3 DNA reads TGTGCCAGCAGTTTCTTTCGCGGGAGCTCCTACGAGCAGTACTTC.

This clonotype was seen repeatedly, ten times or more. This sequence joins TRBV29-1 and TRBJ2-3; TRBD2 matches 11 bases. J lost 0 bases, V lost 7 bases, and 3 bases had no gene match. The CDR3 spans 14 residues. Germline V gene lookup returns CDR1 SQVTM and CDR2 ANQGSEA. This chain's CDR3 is CSARLAGSTDTQYF. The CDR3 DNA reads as TGCAGCGCCCGACTAGCGGGGAGCACAGATACGCAGTATTTT.

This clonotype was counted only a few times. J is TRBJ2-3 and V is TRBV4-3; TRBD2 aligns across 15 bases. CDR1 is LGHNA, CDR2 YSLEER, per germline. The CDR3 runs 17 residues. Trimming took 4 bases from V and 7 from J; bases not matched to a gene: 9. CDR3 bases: TGCGCCAGCAGCCGGACGCCGGGACTAGCGGGAGGTAATACGCAGTATTTT. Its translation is CASSRTPGLAGGNTQYF.

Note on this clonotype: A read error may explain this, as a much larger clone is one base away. Here the CDR3 DNA reads TGTGCCAGCACGTTAGATGGGGGAAGTCTTAAATATGGCTACACCTTC. Residues: CASTLDGGSLKYGYTF. V usage is TRBV27 and J usage is TRBJ1-2; D might be TRBD1 (5 bases). V lost 7 bases, J lost 5 bases, and 23 bases lay in between. This CDR3 comprises 16 residues. Germline V gene sequence: CDR1 MNHEY, CDR2 SMNVEV (reference sequence).

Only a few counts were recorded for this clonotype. In DNA form, the CDR3 reads TGTGCCAGCAGTTTATCGATAGGGGGGAAATTAGAGCAGTTCTTC. Translated, it gives CASSLSIGGKLEQFF. The chain carries TRBV27 and TRBJ2-1; D might be TRBD1 or TRBD2, each matching 6 bases. V was trimmed by 0 bases and J by 10 bases, leaving 16 bases between them. The CDR3 length is 15 residues. Per the germline V gene, CDR1 is MNHEY and CDR2 is SMNVEV (reference sequence).